This T cell receptor (beta chain) was observed in a study of shared T cell receptors in the human thymus (dated by TCRdb to about 2021). Notes on the research overall: The study examined how self-reactive, shared T-cell receptor alpha chains are generated in the human thymus.

CDR1 and CDR2 were assigned from the germline V gene (reference sequence) as LNHDA and SQIVND. At the junction V is shortened by 3 bases and J by 4 bases, with 19 bases in between. The CDR3, cysteine through phenylalanine, is 16 amino acids long. Only the CDR3 DNA stays, 48 bases, in frame from base 1. In regard to this clone: No cognate antigen has been identified for it. Base qualities are not provided; no much larger clone lies one nucleotide away.

The method was the immunoSEQ multiplex PCR assay. TCRdb's version of the immuneACCESS table is confined to in-frame rearrangements and falls short of the full clone set. An unresolved V gene accounts for under half of the shortfall where checked; the remainder is of unknown origin. A total of some 760,000 clones appear in this sample, 70% to 90% of them only once. The ten biggest clones cover more than 0.01% of the sample. These data were also reused for a study on human thymus T cells. The second source states: The donors were immunologically healthy infants in Finland who had open corrective cardiac surgery for congenital heart defects. Thymus tissue was obtained as surgical resects removed during corrective cardiac surgery. Both the thymic and the peripheral blood repertoires appeared to show biased V and J gene segment usage. The related research reported highly overlapping thymic TCR repertoires among unrelated individuals. TCR alpha and beta repertoires from about 8 infant thymus samples and a few related peripheral blood samples were characterized in the study. Donor ages ranging from about 7 to 250 days were recorded, and several male and two female infants were included in the cohort. Thymocytes were mechanically released from the tissue and were stored as pellets of roughly 9.5-30 million cells at -70 degrees C. Genomic DNA was extracted from frozen cell pellets with a QIAsymphony instrument. TCRB and TCRAD loci were amplified from a standardized quantity of quality-controlled genomic DNA using the immunoSEQ multiplex PCR assay. The V(D)J region was spanned by amplicons of a length sufficient to cover the CDR3 and to identify V and J genes. The amplicons were sequenced on an Illumina platform via the commercial immunoSEQ service. Primer bias and sequencing errors were corrected as previously described, and TCRAD and TCRB definitions were based on the IMGT database. Analysis of the repertoires was done with immunoSEQ Analyzer 3.0 and VDJTools and included basic statistics, V/J segment usage, diversity estimates, rarefaction and pairwise overlap. To estimate diversity, the Chao1, ChaoE, Efron-Thisted, Shannon and inverse Simpson indices were applied, and diversity was also estimated on datasets down-sampled to the smallest sample. For repertoire overlap, CDR3 nucleotide sequence, V gene and J gene had to match strictly, and clustering was done by Jaccard-based multidimensional scaling. Thymus samples yielded on average roughly 790,000 unique TCRB clonotypes, compared with roughly 80,000 from blood samples.

Material for sequencing was thymocytes. The receptor chain draws on TRBV19 and TRBJ2-7, with TRBD2 tentatively as D gene (6 bases match). This sequence originates from a girl in the first two years of life with a congenital heart defect. Donor details come from another sample of the same person, matched by shared clones. The DNA sequence is as follows: TGTGCCAGTAGTATTTATTGGCGGAGGGCTGTGTACGAGCAGTACTTC. The resulting protein is CASSIYWRRAVYEQYF.